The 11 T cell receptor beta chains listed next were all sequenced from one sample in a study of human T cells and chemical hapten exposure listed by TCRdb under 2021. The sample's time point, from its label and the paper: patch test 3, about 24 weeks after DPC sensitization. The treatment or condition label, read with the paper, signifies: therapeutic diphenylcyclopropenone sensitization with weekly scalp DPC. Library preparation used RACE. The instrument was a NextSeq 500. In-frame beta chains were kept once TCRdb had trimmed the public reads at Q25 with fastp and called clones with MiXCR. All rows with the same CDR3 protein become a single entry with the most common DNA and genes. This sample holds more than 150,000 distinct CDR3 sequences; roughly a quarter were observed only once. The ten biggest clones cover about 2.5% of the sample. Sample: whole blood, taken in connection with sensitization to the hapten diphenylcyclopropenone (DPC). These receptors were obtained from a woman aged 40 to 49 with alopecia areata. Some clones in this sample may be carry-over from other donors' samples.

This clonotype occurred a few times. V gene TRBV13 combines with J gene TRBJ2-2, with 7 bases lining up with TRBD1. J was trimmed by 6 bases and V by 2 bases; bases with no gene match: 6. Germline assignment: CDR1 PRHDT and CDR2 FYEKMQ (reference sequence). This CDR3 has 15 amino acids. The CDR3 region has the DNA TGTGCCAGCAGCTTAAGGTACAGGGGAGCCGGGGAGCTGTTTTTT. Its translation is CASSLRYRGAGELFF.

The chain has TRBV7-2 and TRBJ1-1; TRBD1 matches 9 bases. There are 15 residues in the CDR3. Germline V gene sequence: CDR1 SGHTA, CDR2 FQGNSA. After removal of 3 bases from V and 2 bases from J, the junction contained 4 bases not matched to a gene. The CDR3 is CASSFTGGGNTEAFF. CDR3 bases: TGTGCCAGCAGCTTCACAGGGGGCGGCAACACTGAAGCTTTCTTT.

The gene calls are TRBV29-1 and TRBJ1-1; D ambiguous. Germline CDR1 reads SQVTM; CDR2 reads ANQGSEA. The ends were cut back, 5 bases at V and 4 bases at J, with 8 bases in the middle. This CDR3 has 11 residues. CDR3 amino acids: CSVYSTTEAFF. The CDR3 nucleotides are TGCAGCGTTTACAGCACCACTGAAGCTTTCTTT.

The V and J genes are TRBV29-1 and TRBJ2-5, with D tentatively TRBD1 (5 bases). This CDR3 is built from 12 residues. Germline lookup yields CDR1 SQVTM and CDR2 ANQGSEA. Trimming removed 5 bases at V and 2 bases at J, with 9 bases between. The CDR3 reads CSVRTLQETQYF. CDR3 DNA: TGCAGCGTTAGGACACTGCAAGAGACCCAGTACTTC.

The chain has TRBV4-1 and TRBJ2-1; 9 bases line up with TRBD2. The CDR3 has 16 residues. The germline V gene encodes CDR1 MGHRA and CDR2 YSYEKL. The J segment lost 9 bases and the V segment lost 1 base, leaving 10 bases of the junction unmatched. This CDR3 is CASSQGEMGLALEQFF. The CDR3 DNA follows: TGCGCCAGCAGCCAAGGAGAGATGGGACTAGCCCTTGAGCAGTTCTTC.

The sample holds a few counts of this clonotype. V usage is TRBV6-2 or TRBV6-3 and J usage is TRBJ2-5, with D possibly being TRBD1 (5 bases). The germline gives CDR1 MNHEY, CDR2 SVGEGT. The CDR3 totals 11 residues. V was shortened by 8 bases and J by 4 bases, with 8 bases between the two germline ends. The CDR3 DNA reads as TGTGCCAGCGGTAGGGGAGAGACCCAGTACTTC. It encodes CASGRGETQYF.

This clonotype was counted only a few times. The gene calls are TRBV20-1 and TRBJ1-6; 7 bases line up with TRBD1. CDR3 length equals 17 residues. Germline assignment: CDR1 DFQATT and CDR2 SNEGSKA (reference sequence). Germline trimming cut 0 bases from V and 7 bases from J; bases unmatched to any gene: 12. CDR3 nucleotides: TGCAGTGCTAGAGATCTTCCGGGACAGAGGACGAATTCACCCCTCCACTTT. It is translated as CSARDLPGQRTNSPLHF.

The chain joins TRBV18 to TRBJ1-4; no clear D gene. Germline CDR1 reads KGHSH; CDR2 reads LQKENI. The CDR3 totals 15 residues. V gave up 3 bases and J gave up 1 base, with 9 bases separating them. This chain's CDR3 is CASSPRSGTNEKLFF. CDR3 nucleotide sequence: TGTGCCAGCTCACCGCGCTCGGGAACTAATGAAAAACTGTTTTTT.

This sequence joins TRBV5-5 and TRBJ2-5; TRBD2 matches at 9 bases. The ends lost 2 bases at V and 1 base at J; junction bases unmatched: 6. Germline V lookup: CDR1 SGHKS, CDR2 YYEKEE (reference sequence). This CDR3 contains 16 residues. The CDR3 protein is CASSFVLAGSQETQYF. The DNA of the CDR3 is TGTGCCAGCAGCTTTGTACTAGCGGGTTCCCAAGAGACCCAGTACTTC. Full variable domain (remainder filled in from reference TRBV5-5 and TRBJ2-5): DAGVTQSPTHLIKTRGQQVTLRCSPISGHKSVSWYQQVLGQGPQFIFQYYEKEERGRGNFPDRFSARQFPNYSSELNVNALLLGDSALYLCASSFVLAGSQETQYFGPGTRLLVL.

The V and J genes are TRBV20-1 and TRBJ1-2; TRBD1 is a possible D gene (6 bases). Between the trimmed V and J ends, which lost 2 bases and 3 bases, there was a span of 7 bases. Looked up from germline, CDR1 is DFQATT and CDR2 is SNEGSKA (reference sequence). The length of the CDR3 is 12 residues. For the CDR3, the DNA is TGCAGTGCTAGACGGACAGACTATGGCTACACCTTC. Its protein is CSARRTDYGYTF.

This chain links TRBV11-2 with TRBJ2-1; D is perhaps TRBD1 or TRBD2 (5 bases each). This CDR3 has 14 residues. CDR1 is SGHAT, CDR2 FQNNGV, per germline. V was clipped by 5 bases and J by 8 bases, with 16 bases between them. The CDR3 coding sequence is TGTGCCAGCAGCCGGGACCGGCCCCCCGATGAGCAGTTCTTC. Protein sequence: CASSRDRPPDEQFF.